This T cell receptor (beta chain) derives from a study of blood T cell repertoires in COVID-19. For the study at large: COVID-19 samples collected from the United States, Italy and Spain covered acute and convalescent phases. In each case, the material was cDNA or gDNA derived from T cells, B-cell-depleted T cells, or PBMCs.

Seattle enrolled patients during active infection and tracked them longitudinally. Trimming cost V 2 bases and J 6 bases; bases outside gene matches: 4. CDR3 length: 14 residues. CDR1 is MNHEY and CDR2 is SVGEGT in the germline V gene. Methods used by the authors: Scientists estimated how many nucleated cells there were by amplifying reference gene primers. Method: immunoSEQ multiplex PCR; TCRdb's copy keeps in-frame clones and lacks some. D and trimming were read from the DNA, whereas the V and J calls and clone size are those reported in that table. The table has fewer than 450,000 clones, around nine tenths seen once.

Sequenced input: peripheral blood. The receptor was isolated from a woman in her 70s with COVID-19, enrolled during active disease. The rearrangement links TRBV6-2 or TRBV6-3 to TRBJ1-2; 9 bases align to TRBD1. The DNA of the CDR3 is TGTGCCAGCAGTTACCTACAGGGGGCTAATGGCTACACCTTC. Translation gives CASSYLQGANGYTF.